This T cell receptor (beta chain) was identified in a study of radiation and T cells in renal cell carcinoma. General study results and limits: In blood, top tumor clones expanded by 2 weeks, shrinking by 4.

The CDR3 contains 13 residues. CDR1 and CDR2 (germline): MNHEY, SVGAGI. V lost 0 bases and J 5 bases, leaving 8 bases between the germline ends. The time point: blood 4 weeks post-SBRT, at nephrectomy. Treatment indicated: 15 Gy SBRT to primary tumor, nephrectomy 4 weeks later. Nephrectomy followed 15 Gy stereotactic body radiation by 4 weeks. The table came from immunoSEQ multiplex PCR; TCRdb's copy has only in-frame clones and leaves some out. The sample consists of tens of thousands of clones, about 84% of them appearing once. The table lists this clone with a few counts. Antigen: not known. The clonotype was recovered from a man aged 60 to 69 with renal cell carcinoma. The chain carries TRBV6-5 and TRBJ2-7; no clear D. The sequencing used blood, collected from a patient whose treatment included radiotherapy and nephrectomy. CDR3 bases: TGTGCCAGCAGTTACTCCCGTAGGGACGAGCAGTACTTC. This sequence encodes CASSYSRRDEQYF.